These 14 T cell receptor beta chains originate from one sample sequenced in a study of shared clonotypes between healthy human individuals. CD8 cells regarded as naive lacked CD45RO, were positively chosen for CCR7, and omitted terminally differentiated effector memory CD45RA+ cells. Clones were sequenced by immunoSEQ multiplex PCR, and TCRdb holds only the in-frame ones, with some missing. The sample lists about 680,000 clones; 92% were seen once. Sequenced material: naive CD8+ T cells sorted from blood. Every receptor here comes from a man aged 30 to 45 in good health.

The chain uses TRBV4-1 and TRBJ1-4; possible D gene TRBD1, 5 bases. This CDR3 has 15 residues. V lost 1 base and J lost 7, with 13 bases in between. The germline gives CDR1 MGHRA, CDR2 YSYEKL. As DNA, the CDR3 is TGCGCCAGCAGCCAAGTAGGCGGAGGGGTTGAAAAACTGTTTTTT. This codes for CASSQVGGGVEKLFF.

The chain has TRBV11-2 and TRBJ2-7; 15 nucleotides line up with TRBD2. CDR3 size: 17 residues. Germline lookup yields CDR1 SGHAT and CDR2 FQNNGV. With V trimmed by 0 bases and J by 9 bases, 9 bases remained unmatched. The CDR3 is CASSLDRTSGRALGQYF. The DNA of the CDR3 is TGTGCCAGCAGCTTAGATAGGACTAGCGGGAGGGCCCTCGGGCAGTACTTC.

This chain connects TRBV28 to TRBJ2-5; D possibly corresponds to TRBD1 (5 bases). The CDR3 loop spans 13 amino acids. Germline values: CDR1 MDHEN, CDR2 SYDVKM. The V end was cut by 7 bases, the J end by 3 bases, with 12 bases between. This CDR3 reads CASNPQGEETQYF. The CDR3 DNA follows: TGTGCCAGCAATCCTCAGGGTGAAGAGACCCAGTACTTC.

The chain carries TRBV19 and TRBJ2-7; 9 nucleotides agree with TRBD2. In germline, CDR1 is LNHDA, CDR2 SQIVND (reference sequence). The junction had 16 bases not matched to a gene; V was cut back by 3 bases and J by 4 bases. The CDR3 is made up of 18 amino acids. CDR3 DNA sequence: TGTGCCAGTAGTATTCAACCCTTAGCGGGAGTACCGGATTACGAGCAGTACTTC. Translation: CASSIQPLAGVPDYEQYF.

This chain links TRBV27 with TRBJ2-3, with 8 positions matching TRBD2. Germline values: CDR1 MNHEY, CDR2 SMNVEV (reference sequence). The CDR3 sequence is 17 residues long. Trimming at V came to 5 bases and at J to 0 bases, leaving 10 bases not matched to a gene. The chain's CDR3 is CASSVLAGEVSTDTQYF. The CDR3 DNA sequence: TGTGCCAGCAGTGTCCTAGCGGGTGAGGTTAGCACAGATACGCAGTATTTT.

The chain joins TRBV27 to TRBJ1-5; 10 positions match TRBD1. CDR3 length: 16 amino acids. With V trimmed by 6 bases and J by 3 bases, 8 bases remained unmatched. CDR1 and CDR2 (germline): MNHEY, SMNVEV (reference sequence). In DNA, the CDR3 is TGTGCCAGCAGACCAGACGGGACAGGGGACAATCAGCCCCAGCATTTT. The encoded protein is CASRPDGTGDNQPQHF.

The genes are TRBV9 and TRBJ1-2; D may be TRBD1 (6 bases). The CDR3 is made up of 19 amino acids. Looked up from germline, CDR1 is SGDLS and CDR2 is YYNGEE. Deletions cut 1 base from V and 2 bases from J, with 24 bases between. The CDR3 is CASSVTSNVRPGQNYGYTF. CDR3 coding DNA: TGTGCCAGCAGCGTAACTTCTAATGTAAGACCGGGACAAAACTATGGCTACACCTTC.

The chain couples TRBV28 to TRBJ2-2; TRBD2 matches 14 bases. The germline V gene encodes CDR1 MDHEN and CDR2 SYDVKM. V dropped 5 bases and J dropped 5; count of bases not matched to a gene: 7. This CDR3 has 17 residues. The CDR3: CASSPGLAGEETGELFF. CDR3 nucleotides: TGTGCCAGCAGTCCGGGACTAGCGGGAGAGGAGACCGGGGAGCTGTTTTTT.

The J gene is TRBJ2-2, the V gene TRBV30; no firm D call. Looked up from germline, CDR1 is GTSNPN and CDR2 is SVGIG (reference sequence). The CDR3 has 13 residues. V lost 0 bases to trimming and J lost 5 bases, with 7 bases between them. The CDR3 is CAWSVHSTGELFF. The CDR3 DNA is TGTGCCTGGAGTGTACACTCGACCGGGGAGCTGTTTTTT.

This chain joins TRBV21-1 and TRBJ1-2; TRBD1 reflects the table's D call only, with no check against the DNA. TRBV21-1 has pseudogene status. CDR3 length equals 15 residues. This chain's CDR3 is CASPGPTATLDGYTF. CDR3 DNA: TGTGCCAGCCCAGGGCCGACAGCGACCCTCGATGGCTACACCTTC.

This clone has only one observation. This chain links TRBV7-9 with TRBJ2-3; 10 positions agree with TRBD2. Germline CDR1 is SEHNR and CDR2 is FQNEAQ (reference sequence). The CDR3 spans 17 residues. The J segment lost 3 bases and the V segment lost 5 bases, leaving 11 bases of the junction unmatched. Written as DNA, the CDR3 is TGTGCCAGCAGCCGCCAACGGAGCGGGAGGGAAACAGATACGCAGTATTTT. This translates into CASSRQRSGRETDTQYF.

The chain is built from TRBV14 and TRBJ2-3; 13 bases are a match to TRBD2. Germline trimming cut 9 bases from V and 6 bases from J; bases unmatched to any gene: 21. The germline CDR1 and CDR2 sequences are SGHDN and FVKESK. The CDR3 consists of 19 residues. The CDR3 nucleotides read TGTGCCAGTCGTCCGGGGGTCGGAAGGACTAGCGGGAGTACCGATACGCAGTATTTT. Amino acids: CASRPGVGRTSGSTDTQYF.

The chain recombines TRBV5-4 with TRBJ2-7; 9 bases fit TRBD1. The trim removed 6 bases at V and 3 bases at J, leaving 10 bases unmatched. Germline V gene lookup returns CDR1 SGHNT and CDR2 YYREEE (reference sequence). This CDR3 has 15 residues. CDR3 sequence (DNA): TGTGCCAGCATGACCGGGACAGGGCAACACTACGAGCAGTACTTC. Encoded protein: CASMTGTGQHYEQYF.

The chain carries TRBV10-3 and TRBJ1-2; D unclear. Germline V lookup: CDR1 ENHRY, CDR2 SYGVKD. The CDR3 is 13 amino acids. The germline V and J ends were trimmed by 5 bases and 4 bases, with 11 bases remaining between them. The CDR3 is CAISIGEVYGYTF. In nucleotides, the CDR3 is TGTGCCATCAGTATCGGGGAAGTCTATGGCTACACCTTC.